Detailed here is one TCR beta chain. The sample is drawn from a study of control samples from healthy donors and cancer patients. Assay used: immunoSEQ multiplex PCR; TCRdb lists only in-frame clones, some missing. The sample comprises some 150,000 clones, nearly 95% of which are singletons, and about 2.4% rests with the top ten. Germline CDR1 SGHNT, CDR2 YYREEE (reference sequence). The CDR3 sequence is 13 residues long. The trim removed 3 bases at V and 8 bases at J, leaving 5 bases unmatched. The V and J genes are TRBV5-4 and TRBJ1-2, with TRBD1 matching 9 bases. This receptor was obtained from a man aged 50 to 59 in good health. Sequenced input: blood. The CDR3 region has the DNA TGTGCCAGCAGCTCCCCGGACAGGGGAGGCTACACCTTC. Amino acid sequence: CASSSPDRGGYTF.